The 27 T cell receptor beta chains in this list originate from one sample, sequenced in a study of tumor-infiltrating lymphocytes in oesophageal squamous cell carcinoma. One entry per CDR3 protein, called by TCRdb with MiXCR from the PCR reads. The data hold about 20,000 distinct CDR3 sequences, with roughly 42% observed a single time. The material sequenced was esophageal tumor tissue. Receptor source: a male donor with esophageal squamous cell carcinoma.

The rearrangement links TRBV12-3 or TRBV12-4 to TRBJ2-4; D remains unclear. The closer fit of TRBJ2-6 to the DNA end suggests the J call may be wrong. This CDR3 region has 13 residues. CDR3 in amino acids: CASSFSGANVLTF. The CDR3 bases are TGTGCCAGCAGTTTCTCTGGGGCCAACGTCCTGACTTTC.

Worth noting for this clonotype: No conserved phenylalanine or tryptophan is present at the end of the CDR3, so a read error is the likely explanation. No DNA is shown, since the ends of the CDR3 on it are uncertain; the CDR3 is the one TCRdb lists. This chain links TRBV7-8 with TRBJ2-3; the table's TRBD1 call for D was not verified on the DNA. CDR1 and CDR2 from the germline V gene are SGHVS and FQNEAQ. The CDR3 is 15 residues long, ends included. The CDR3 is CASSLTRGASQYFGP.

This clonotype was found a few times. This may be a read error, as it is one base from a much larger clone. The chain has TRBV6-6 and TRBJ2-1; D gene uncertain. The J call may be in error: the DNA end matches TRBJ2-7 better. Germline loops: CDR1 MNHNY, CDR2 SVGAGI (reference sequence). The CDR3 covers 15 residues. CDR3 in amino acids: CASSYSHFSYNEQYF. CDR3 sequence (DNA): TGTGCCAGCAGTTACTCACACTTCTCCTACAATGAGCAGTACTTC.

The J gene is TRBJ2-5, the V gene TRBV12-5, with 10 bases matching TRBD2. The DNA matches TRBJ2-1 better at its end, which makes the J call doubtful. The CDR3 sequence is 18 residues long. In germline, CDR1 is LGHNT, CDR2 FRNRAP. CDR3 amino acids: CASGLVSILAGFHNEQFF. CDR3 in DNA: TGTGCTAGTGGTTTGGTGTCCATACTAGCGGGATTCCACAATGAGCAGTTCTTC.

As for this clonotype: This likely comes from a read error, as the CDR3 has no conserved phenylalanine or tryptophan at its end. The limits of the CDR3 on the DNA are not certain, so only TCRdb's listed CDR3 is given. The chain couples TRBV7-9 to TRBJ2-3; the table names TRBD1, a call not compared with the DNA. CDR1 is SEHNR, CDR2 FQNEAQ, per germline (reference sequence). The CDR3 extends over 19 residues, inclusive of both ends. CDR3 protein: CASSSDKCSERCCSSTLGT.

This clonotype was counted a few times. The chain is built from TRBV7-3 and TRBJ2-5; D might be TRBD2 (7 bases). The J call may be mistaken, given a closer DNA end match to TRBJ2-1. In germline, CDR1 is SGHTA, CDR2 FQGTGA. This CDR3 has 16 residues. The CDR3 is CASSLNGGASANEQFF. CDR3 nucleotide sequence: TGTGCCAGCAGCTTAAATGGGGGGGCCTCGGCCAATGAGCAGTTCTTC.

This clonotype has a count of ten or more. The chain links TRBV5-5 to TRBJ2-1; D could derive from TRBD1 or TRBD2 (5 bases each). Per the germline V gene, CDR1 is SGHKS and CDR2 is YYEKEE (reference sequence). With 4 bases removed from V and 9 bases from J, the gap between germline ends came to 20 bases. The CDR3 contains 15 residues. The CDR3 DNA reads TGTGCCAGCAGCCGGGGTGGGCTCCCTACAGGTGAGCAGTTCTTC. It specifies CASSRGGLPTGEQFF.

In regard to this clonotype: It may be a read error: a sequence one base away is much more abundant. The chain couples TRBV6-6 to TRBJ1-1; 7 positions match TRBD1. Germline CDR1 reads MNHNY; CDR2 reads SVGAGI (reference sequence). Trimming took 7 bases from V and 11 from J; bases not matched to a gene: 10. The CDR3 contains 12 residues. CDR3 residues: CASNSRQGKAFF. In nucleotides, the CDR3 is TGTGCCAGCAATTCCAGACAGGGAAAGGCTTTCTTT.

The rearrangement links TRBV6-7 to TRBJ2-3, with 7 nucleotides matching TRBD1. TRBV6-7 is designated an ORF whose function remains uncertain. Trimming removed 2 bases from V and 1 base from J; junction bases left unmatched: 6. CDR3 length: 16 residues. Here the CDR3 DNA reads TGTGCCAGCAGTTACAGTTACAGGGGTGGCACAGATACGCAGTATTTT. Protein sequence: CASSYSYRGGTDTQYF.

This clonotype was detected ten times or more. This chain uses TRBV5-1 with TRBJ1-2; 9 bases fit TRBD1. The CDR3 totals 13 residues. Germline lookup yields CDR1 SGHRS and CDR2 YFSETQ. After removal of 3 bases from V and 6 bases from J, the junction contained 3 bases not matched to a gene. In DNA, the CDR3 is TGCGCCAGCAGCTCGGGGACAGGGAATGGCTACACCTTC. It is translated as CASSSGTGNGYTF.

The rearrangement joins TRBV28 to TRBJ2-3; TRBD1 agrees at 9 bases. The CDR3 extends over 15 amino acids. Germline assignment: CDR1 MDHEN and CDR2 SYDVKM. Germline trimming cut 2 bases from V and 2 bases from J; bases unmatched to any gene: 2. Written as DNA, the CDR3 is TGTGCCAGCAGTTTAAACAGGGGGCACACAGATACGCAGTATTTT. This encodes CASSLNRGHTDTQYF.

Remarks on this clonotype: A single base separates this from a much larger clone, so it may be a read error. J is TRBJ2-5 and V is TRBV28; 9 nucleotides match TRBD1. The assigned J gene may be wrong: the sequence end matches TRBJ2-1 better. Germline CDR1 MDHEN, CDR2 SYDVKM. The CDR3 extends over 14 amino acids. The CDR3, as DNA: TGTGCCAGCAGAACGACAGGGGGTCCCTACGAGCAGTTCTTC. Amino acid sequence: CASRTTGGPYEQFF.

In this sample, this clonotype turned up a few times. A much larger clone sits a single nucleotide away, making a read error possible. The chain joins TRBV24-1 to TRBJ2-1; the D is unclear. The CDR3 is 17 amino acids. In germline, CDR1 is KGHDR, CDR2 SFDVKD. The CDR3: CATSDSSVASSCNEQFF. In nucleotides, the CDR3 is TGTGCCACCAGTGATTCCTCTGTGGCGAGCTCCTGCAATGAGCAGTTCTTC.

This clonotype was detected a few times. The chain has TRBV4-1 and TRBJ2-5; D not certain. CDR3 length: 15 amino acids. The V end was cut by 1 base, the J end by 2 bases, with 11 bases between. Germline assignment: CDR1 MGHRA and CDR2 YSYEKL. CDR3 sequence: CASSQALRRQETQYF. The CDR3 bases are TGCGCCAGCAGCCAAGCCCTTAGACGTCAAGAGACCCAGTACTTC.

This clonotype was detected many times. The DNA for the CDR3 is TGTGCCATCAGGGGCGGGACCGAGCAGTACTTC. Protein sequence: CAIRGGTEQYF. The gene calls are TRBV10-3 and TRBJ2-7, with D maybe TRBD2 (6 bases). The length of the CDR3 is 11 residues. With 6 bases removed from V and 6 bases from J, the gap between germline ends came to 9 bases. Germline V gives CDR1 ENHRY, CDR2 SYGVKD.

In its sample, this clonotype was seen a few times. This chain joins TRBV7-2 and TRBJ2-7, with 7 positions matching TRBD1. CDR1 and CDR2 (germline): SGHTA, FQGNSA. V gave up 5 bases and J gave up 0 bases; unmatched junction bases: 4. The CDR3 spans 14 residues. The CDR3 loop is CASSRDSDSYEQYF. The CDR3 DNA reads TGTGCCAGCAGCCGGGACAGCGACTCCTACGAGCAGTACTTC.

This clonotype came up many times. This chain uses TRBV7-2 with TRBJ2-1, with 7 bases identical to TRBD2. CDR3 size: 15 residues. The V segment lost 2 bases and the J segment 6 bases; nucleotides outside the gene matches: 7. Germline values: CDR1 SGHTA, CDR2 FQGNSA. In DNA, the CDR3 is TGTGCCAGCAGCTTATACCCTAGCGGAGGCAATGAGCAGTTCTTC. This codes for CASSLYPSGGNEQFF.

The genes are TRBV10-3 and TRBJ1-1, with 11 bases lining up with TRBD1. The DNA end favors TRBJ2-7, so the J call may be wrong. The CDR3 is 14 residues long. CDR1 ENHRY and CDR2 SYGVKD come from the germline V gene. CDR3 protein: CATLALGQGGEQYF. Written as DNA, the CDR3 is TGTGCCACTCTTGCTCTGGGACAGGGGGGGGAGCAGTACTTC.

This clonotype was recorded a few times. CDR3 nucleotide sequence: TGTGCCAGCAGCCAAGGGGGGGTAAGCACAGATACGCAGTATTTT. The encoded protein is CASSQGGVSTDTQYF. The chain employs TRBV7-6 and TRBJ2-3; TRBD2 is a possible D gene (7 bases). Trimming shortened V by 5 bases and J by 0 bases, and 12 bases separated the two germline ends. The CDR3 consists of 15 residues. CDR1 SGHVS and CDR2 FNYEAQ come from the germline V gene.

This clonotype was picked up one time. The chain joins TRBV10-3 to TRBJ2-1, with D perhaps TRBD2 (5 bases). The CDR3 consists of 14 residues. Germline V gene lookup returns CDR1 ENHRY and CDR2 SYGVKD. The V end was cut by 7 bases, the J end by 3 bases, with 13 bases between. CDR3 amino acids: CAIKDSQGYNEQFF. DNA of the CDR3: TGTGCCATCAAGGACTCCCAAGGCTACAATGAGCAGTTCTTC.

The V and J genes are TRBV24-1 and TRBJ2-1, with D perhaps TRBD1 or TRBD2 (5 bases each). V lost 3 bases and J 3 bases, leaving 14 bases between the germline ends. Germline V CDR1 and CDR2: KGHDR, SFDVKD. The CDR3 sequence is 16 residues long. Here the CDR3 reads CATSDPRDGIYNEQFF. CDR3 coding DNA: TGTGCCACCAGTGATCCCCGGGACGGAATCTACAATGAGCAGTTCTTC.

With regard to this clonotype: One end of the junction varies from germline; a read error may be responsible. The chain recombines TRBV6-6 with TRBJ2-1; D is perhaps TRBD1 (5 bases). From germline, CDR1 is MNHNY and CDR2 SVGAGI (reference sequence). The CDR3 has 16 amino acids. CDR3 in DNA: TGTGCCAGCAGTTACACAACAGGACACTATAATTCACCCCTCCACTTC. Residues: CASSYTTGHYNSPLHF.

Remarks on this clonotype: Germline and junction disagree at one end, which may indicate a read error. V gene TRBV5-4 combines with J gene TRBJ2-7, with D uncertain. The CDR3 has 14 amino acids. Germline-derived CDR1 and CDR2 are SGHNT and YYREEE (reference sequence). The CDR3 protein is CASSLNGLSYGQYF. The DNA of the CDR3 is TGTGCCAGCAGCTTGAATGGGCTCTCCTACGGGCAGTACTTC.

The rearrangement links TRBV12-5 to TRBJ1-2; D is possibly TRBD1 (6 bases). V gave up 4 bases and J gave up 3 bases, with 15 bases separating them. Germline V CDR1 and CDR2: LGHNT, FRNRAP. This CDR3 contains 15 residues. CDR3 nucleotides: TGTGCTAGTGGTTCCACACAGGGTGGGGACTATGGCTACACCTTC. Translated: CASGSTQGGDYGYTF. The entire variable domain, with the rest obtained from reference TRBV12-5 and TRBJ1-2, is as follows: DARVTQTPRHKVTEMGQEVTMRCQPILGHNTVFWYRQTMMQGLELLAYFRNRAPLDDSGMPKDRFSAEMPDATLATLKIQPSEPRDSAVYFCASGSTQGGDYGYTFGSGTRLTVV.

Notes on this clonotype: The CDR3 ends on some other residue instead of the conserved phenylalanine or tryptophan, so this is likely a read error. The limits of the CDR3 on the DNA are not certain, so only TCRdb's listed CDR3 is given. The rearrangement links TRBV7-2 to TRBJ2-5; TRBD1 reflects the table's D call only, with no check against the DNA. The CDR3 sequence runs 17 residues, both termini included. In germline, CDR1 is SGHTA, CDR2 FQGNSA. The CDR3 loop is CASSLGCQGAGDPVLRA.

This clonotype is judged medium-sized. The V call is TRBV7-2, the J call TRBJ2-1; 9 bases match TRBD2. The trim removed 2 bases at V and 1 base at J, leaving 3 bases unmatched. Per the germline V gene, CDR1 is SGHTA and CDR2 is FQGNSA. The CDR3 extends over 16 amino acids. The CDR3 reads CASSLTSGLSYNEQFF. CDR3 nucleotides: TGTGCCAGCAGCTTAACTAGCGGGTTATCCTACAATGAGCAGTTCTTC.

The chain employs TRBV7-8 and TRBJ2-1, with TRBD2 identical over 9 bases. Germline V gene sequence: CDR1 SGHVS, CDR2 FQNEAQ. Germline trimming cut 7 bases from V and 5 bases from J; bases unmatched to any gene: 6. CDR3 length equals 14 residues. CDR3 region: CASKSGRTNNEQFF. The DNA of the CDR3 is TGTGCCAGCAAAAGCGGGAGGACCAACAATGAGCAGTTCTTC.